This entry lists 8 T cell receptor beta chains sequenced from one sample in a study of follicular helper T cells after annual influenza vaccination (dated by TCRdb to the late 2010s). According to the study, the label for this sample's time point signals: 2014-2015 season, 7 days after vaccination. To prepare the library, the immunoSEQ multiplex PCR assay was applied. In its TCRdb copy, this immuneACCESS table keeps in-frame sequences only and misses some clones. Where compared with another copy, unresolved V genes explain less than half of these, and the others have no known cause. The sample yields approximately 9,600 clones; about four fifths were counted once. Approximately 0.78% of the sample is in the top ten clones. Material: CXCR5- memory CD4+ T cells sorted from blood, obtained 7 days after influenza vaccination. The sample's cell subset or site label is to be understood as: CXCR5- memory CD4 T cells. The source is an adult who received the influenza vaccine.

V is TRBV29-1 and J is TRBJ2-7; D not certain. The CDR3 is 12 amino acids. Germline lookup yields CDR1 SQVTM and CDR2 ANQGSEA. V lost 2 bases and J 1 base, leaving 6 bases between the germline ends. This chain's CDR3 is CSVELSSYEQYF. As DNA, the CDR3 is TGCAGCGTTGAATTGAGTTCCTACGAGCAGTACTTC.

J is TRBJ1-5 and V is TRBV28, with 8 bases matching TRBD1. With 5 bases clipped from V and 11 bases from J, the junction kept 11 bases outside the gene matches. The germline V gene encodes CDR1 MDHEN and CDR2 SYDVKM. This CDR3 has 14 residues. CDR3 amino acids: CASSKGQAVGAQHF. In nucleotides, the CDR3 is TGTGCCAGCAGTAAGGGACAGGCTGTAGGGGCCCAGCATTTT.

The chain has TRBV18 and TRBJ1-1; tentative D call: TRBD1 (5 bases). This CDR3 spans 14 amino acids. Between the trimmed V and J ends, which lost 3 bases and 4 bases, there was a span of 12 bases. Germline-derived CDR1 and CDR2 are KGHSH and LQKENI. This chain's CDR3 is CASSPTQGATEAFF. As DNA, the CDR3 is TGTGCCAGCTCACCGACTCAAGGGGCCACTGAAGCTTTCTTT.

The chain has TRBV10-2 and TRBJ2-5; perhaps TRBD2 as D (5 bases). This CDR3 spans 13 amino acids. The germline CDR1 and CDR2 sequences are WSHSY and SAAADI. Trimming removed 0 bases from V and 4 bases from J, with 6 bases in between. The CDR3 sequence is CASSESGRETQYF. The CDR3 region has the DNA TGCGCCAGCAGTGAGTCAGGGAGAGAGACCCAGTACTTC.

About this clone: Its ends do not fully match the called genes, so a read error is possible. In the same sample, other DNA sequences code for this CDR3. V usage is TRBV7-7 and J usage is TRBJ1-2; perhaps TRBD1 as D (5 bases). The CDR3 consists of 17 residues. Germline V gene sequence: CDR1 SSHAT, CDR2 FNYEAQ (reference sequence). CDR3 sequence: CASSPHLTGLSNYGYTF. The CDR3 DNA sequence: TGTGCTAGCAGCCCCCATCTCACAGGCCTCTCTAACTATGGCTACACCTTC.

This chain links TRBV7-3 with TRBJ2-3; 13 positions agree with TRBD2. The CDR3 contains 17 residues. Germline V gene lookup returns CDR1 SGHTA and CDR2 FQGTGA. The trim removed 6 bases at V and 5 bases at J, leaving 11 bases unmatched. The CDR3 DNA follows: TGTGCCAGCAGTCCACTACTAGCGGGGGGGCAGAGAGATACGCAGTATTTT. This translates into CASSPLLAGGQRDTQYF.

The rearrangement joins TRBV4-3 to TRBJ2-5; D ambiguous. V was pared by 2 bases and J by 5 bases, with 12 bases between. Germline lookup yields CDR1 LGHNA and CDR2 YSLEER. The CDR3 covers 14 residues. The CDR3 nucleotides read TGCGCCAGCAGCCAACTTCCCGTGGGGGAGACCCAGTACTTC. Amino acid sequence: CASSQLPVGETQYF.

The V and J genes are TRBV5-6 and TRBJ2-2, with a possible D match to TRBD1 (5 bases). Trimming pared 3 bases from V and 4 bases from J, leaving 7 bases between. This CDR3 has 13 residues. Germline assignment: CDR1 SGHDT and CDR2 YYEEEE. This chain's CDR3 is CASSSDTTGELFF. The CDR3 region has the DNA TGTGCCAGCAGCTCGGACACCACCGGGGAGCTGTTTTTT.